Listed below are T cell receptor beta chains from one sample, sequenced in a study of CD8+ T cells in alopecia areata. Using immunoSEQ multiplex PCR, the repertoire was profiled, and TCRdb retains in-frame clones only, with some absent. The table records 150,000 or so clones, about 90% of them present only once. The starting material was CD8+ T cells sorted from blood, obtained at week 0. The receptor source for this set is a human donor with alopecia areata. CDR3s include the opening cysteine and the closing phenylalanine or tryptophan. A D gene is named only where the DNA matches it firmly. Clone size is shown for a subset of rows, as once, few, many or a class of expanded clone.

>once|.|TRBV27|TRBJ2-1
TGTGCCAGCAGTTTATCGCGAAGCGGTCACAATGAGCAGTTCTTC
CASSLSRSGHNEQFF
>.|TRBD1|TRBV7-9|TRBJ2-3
TGTGCCAGCAGCTTATCCAGGACAGGGGGCGATCGGAGCACAGATACGCAGTATTTT
CASSLSRTGGDRSTDTQYF
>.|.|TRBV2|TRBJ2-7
TGTGCCACCCACGGAGCCTACGAGCAGTACTTC
CATHGAYEQYF
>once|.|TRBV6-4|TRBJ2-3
TGTGCCAGCAGTGACATGGCGATCCCAGATACGCAGTATTTT
CASSDMAIPDTQYF
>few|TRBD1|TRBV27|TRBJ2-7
TGTGCCAGCTCTAACGTGGACAGGTCTTACGAGCAGTACTTC
CASSNVDRSYEQYF
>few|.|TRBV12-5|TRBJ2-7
TGTGCTAGTGGCGCTTGGGACCGCCGGCGCTCCTACGAGCAGTACTTC
CASGAWDRRRSYEQYF
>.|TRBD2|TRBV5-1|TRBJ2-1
TGCGCCAGCAGCTTGGTGGGCGGGAGCTCCTACAATGAGCAGTTCTTC
CASSLVGGSSYNEQFF
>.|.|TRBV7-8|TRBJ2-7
TGTGCCAGCAGCTTAATGGCGTACGACTCCTACGAGCAGTACTTC
CASSLMAYDSYEQYF
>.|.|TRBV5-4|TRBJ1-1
TGTGCCAGCAGCTTGACAGGGATGGCAATCGCTGAAGCTTTCTTT
CASSLTGMAIAEAFF
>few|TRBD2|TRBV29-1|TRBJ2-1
TGCAGCGCCGTGCGGGGGGGATACAATGAGCAGTTCTTC
CSAVRGGYNEQFF
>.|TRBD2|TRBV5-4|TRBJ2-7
TGTGCCAGCAGCTTGGATGGGGGAGGGAACTACGAGCAGTACTTC
CASSLDGGGNYEQYF
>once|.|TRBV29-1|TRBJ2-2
TGCAGCGTTGTTGGGGGTAGCGTCGGGGAGCTGTTTTTT
CSVVGGSVGELFF
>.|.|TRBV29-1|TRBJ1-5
TGCAGCGGGACATACCCCGGCAATCAGCCCCAGCATTTT
CSGTYPGNQPQHF
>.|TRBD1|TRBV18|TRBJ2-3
TGTGCCAGCTCACCACTACAGGGGTTAGGAGTCTCACAAGATACGCAGTATTTT
CASSPLQGLGVSQDTQYF
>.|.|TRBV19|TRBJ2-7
TGTGCCAGTAGTCGGGGCAGCGAGCAGTACTTC
CASSRGSEQYF
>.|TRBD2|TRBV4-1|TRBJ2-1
TGCGCCAGCAGCCAAGATTTAATAGCGGGATCCTACAATGAGCAGTTCTTC
CASSQDLIAGSYNEQFF
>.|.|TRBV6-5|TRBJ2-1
TGTGCCAGCAGTTACGAGGGGAATGAGCAGTTCTTC
CASSYEGNEQFF
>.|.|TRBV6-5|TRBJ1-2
TGTGCCAGCAGTCAAGGGGGAATCAACTATGGCTACACCTTC
CASSQGGINYGYTF
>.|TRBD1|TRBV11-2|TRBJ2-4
TGTGCCAGCAGCTTAGAAGGGACAGGGATGGCCAAAAACATTCAGTACTTC
CASSLEGTGMAKNIQYF
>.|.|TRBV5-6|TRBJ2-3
TGTGCCAGCAGCTCGGAGTGGGGTTTCGGCACAGATACGCAGTATTTT
CASSSEWGFGTDTQYF
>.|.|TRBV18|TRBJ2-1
TGTGCCAGCTCACCGACAGGGAGGGACCTAAATGAGCAGTTCTTC
CASSPTGRDLNEQFF
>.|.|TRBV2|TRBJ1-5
TGTGCCAGCACCTTGGGGGGTGGGCAGCCCCAGCATTTT
CASTLGGGQPQHF
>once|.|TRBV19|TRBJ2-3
TGTGCCAGTATCCAGGGGGATACGCAGTATTTT
CASIQGDTQYF
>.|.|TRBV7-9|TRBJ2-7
TGTGCCAGCAGCTTGAAAGGGGGCTACGAGCAGTACTTC
CASSLKGGYEQYF
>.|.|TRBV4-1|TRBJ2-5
TGCGCCAGCAGCCAAGTAGGAGGAGGCCAAGAGACCCAGTACTTC
CASSQVGGGQETQYF
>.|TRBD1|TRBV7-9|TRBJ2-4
TGTGCCAGCAGCTTAGAGAACAGGGGGTTGTCCAAAAACATTCAGTACTTC
CASSLENRGLSKNIQYF
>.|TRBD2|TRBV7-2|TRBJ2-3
TGTGCCAGCTCCTTAGCGGGTTCAGATACGCAGTATTTT
CASSLAGSDTQYF
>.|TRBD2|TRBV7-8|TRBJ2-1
TGTGCCAGCAGCTTAGATTCTAGCGGGGGCTACAATGAGCAGTTCTTC
CASSLDSSGGYNEQFF
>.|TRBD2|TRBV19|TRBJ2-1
TGTGCCAGTAGTATCCTACTAGCGGGGGACTCCTACAATGAGCAGTTCTTC
CASSILLAGDSYNEQFF
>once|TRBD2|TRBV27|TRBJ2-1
TGTGCCAGCAGTATATCTAGCGGGAGTTTGGGCAATGAGCAGTTCTTC
CASSISSGSLGNEQFF
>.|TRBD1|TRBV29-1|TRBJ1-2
TGCAGCGTTGAAGACTTAGGACAGGAGGACTATGGCTACACCTTC
CSVEDLGQEDYGYTF
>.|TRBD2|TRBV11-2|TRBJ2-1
TGTGCCAGCAGCGGGACTAGCGGGAGAGGCGATGAGCAGTTCTTC
CASSGTSGRGDEQFF
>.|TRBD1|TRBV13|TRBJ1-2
TGTGCCAGCAGCTCGTGGACAGGGAGCCATGGCTACACCTTC
CASSSWTGSHGYTF
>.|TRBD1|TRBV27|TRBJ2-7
TGTGCCAGCAGTTCAGACAGGGAACCATACGAGCAGTACTTC
CASSSDREPYEQYF
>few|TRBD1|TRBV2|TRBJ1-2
TGTGCCAGCAGTATAGGACAGGTTGACTATGGCTACACCTTC
CASSIGQVDYGYTF
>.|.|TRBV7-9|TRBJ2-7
TGTGCCAGCAGCCCCCCTTCCGGTAAGAGCTCCTACGAGCAGTACTTC
CASSPPSGKSSYEQYF